This paragraph reports one T cell receptor beta chain. As yet, its antigen is unknown. The data originate from a study of shared clonotypes between healthy human individuals. At the level of the study: Donor composition was two women and three men, aged 18 to 49.

The V gene's germline CDR1 is MNHEY and CDR2 SVGAGI. The CDR3 sequence is 13 residues long. Trimming removed 2 bases from V and 11 bases from J, with 15 bases in between. Study findings and constraints: Tissue TCR repertoires likely differ from these blood-only repertoires.

Several immunoSEQ plates held equal portions of the genomic DNA taken from each subset. Ten immunoSEQ deep assay plates were used to sequence unsorted PBMC DNA. Profiled with immunoSEQ multiplex PCR; TCRdb holds only in-frame clones, not every one. Here the sample spans around 95,000 clones, approximately 51% being singletons. The V and J genes are TRBV6-5 and TRBJ2-5; weak D call: TRBD2 (7 bases). Sequenced material: PBMCs. This clonotype was obtained from a woman aged 40 to 55 in good health. Some clones in this sample may be carry-over from other donors' samples. CDR3 residues: CASSYGGAGEQYF. CDR3 nucleotides: TGTGCCAGCAGTTACGGGGGGGCGGGAGAGCAGTACTTC.